This TCR beta chain was profiled in a study of blood T cell repertoires in COVID-19. The CDR3 is made up of 15 amino acids. V shed 0 bases and J 4 bases; nucleotides not matched to a gene: 3. In germline, CDR1 is MNHEY, CDR2 SVGAGI. How the authors handled the data: Nucleated cell number was recorded as an estimate derived from reference gene primer amplification. TCRdb keeps only in-frame clones here, not all; method: immunoSEQ multiplex PCR. D and trimming were read from the DNA, whereas the V and J calls and clone size are those reported in that table. Of 250,000 to 350,000 clones in the sample, about 90% were seen once. The age range of participants was roughly 18 to 90 years, with residence in 20 to 25 US areas. Participants' reported clinical history set cohort assignment. Recovered status in Cohort 3 required two negative PCRs, clearance, or symptom resolution.

V gene TRBV6-5 combines with J gene TRBJ1-3; 7 nucleotides line up with TRBD1. The clonotype originates from a woman younger than 45 who had recovered from COVID-19. Sequences were obtained from PBMCs or T cells enriched from blood (not recorded which). The CDR3 region is CASSYSDRWGNTIYF. The CDR3 DNA is TGTGCCAGCAGTTACTCGGACAGGTGGGGAAACACCATATATTTT.